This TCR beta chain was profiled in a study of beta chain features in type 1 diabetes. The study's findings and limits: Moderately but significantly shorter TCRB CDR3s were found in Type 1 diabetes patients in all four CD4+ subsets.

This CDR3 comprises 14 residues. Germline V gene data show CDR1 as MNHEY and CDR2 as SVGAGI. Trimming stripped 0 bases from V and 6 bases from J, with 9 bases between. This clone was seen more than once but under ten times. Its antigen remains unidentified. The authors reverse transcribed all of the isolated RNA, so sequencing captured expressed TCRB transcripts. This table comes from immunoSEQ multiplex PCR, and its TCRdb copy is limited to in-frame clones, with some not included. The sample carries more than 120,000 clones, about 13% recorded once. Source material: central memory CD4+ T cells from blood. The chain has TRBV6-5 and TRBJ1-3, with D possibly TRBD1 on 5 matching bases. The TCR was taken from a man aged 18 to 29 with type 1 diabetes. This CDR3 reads CASSYSGHQNTIYF. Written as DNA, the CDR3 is TGTGCCAGCAGTTACTCAGGACACCAAAACACCATATATTTT.